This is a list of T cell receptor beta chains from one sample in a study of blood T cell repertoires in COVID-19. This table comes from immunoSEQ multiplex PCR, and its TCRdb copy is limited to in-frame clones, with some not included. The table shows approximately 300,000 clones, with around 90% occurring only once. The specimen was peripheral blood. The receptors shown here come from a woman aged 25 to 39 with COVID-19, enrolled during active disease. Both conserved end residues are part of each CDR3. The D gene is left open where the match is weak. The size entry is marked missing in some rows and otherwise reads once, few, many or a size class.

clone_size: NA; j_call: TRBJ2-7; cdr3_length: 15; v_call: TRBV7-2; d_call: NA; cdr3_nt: TGTGCCAGCAGCTTATCAACAGGGAACTCCTACGAGCAGTACTTC; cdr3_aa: CASSLSTGNSYEQYF
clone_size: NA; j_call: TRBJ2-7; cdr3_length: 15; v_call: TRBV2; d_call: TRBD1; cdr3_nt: TGTGCCAGCAGTGATACAGGGGGTACCTCCTACGAGCAGTACTTC; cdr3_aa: CASSDTGGTSYEQYF
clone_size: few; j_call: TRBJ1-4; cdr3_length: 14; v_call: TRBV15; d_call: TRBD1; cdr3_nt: TGTGCCACCAGCAGACCACAGGGGGGCGAAAAACTGTTTTTT; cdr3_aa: CATSRPQGGEKLFF
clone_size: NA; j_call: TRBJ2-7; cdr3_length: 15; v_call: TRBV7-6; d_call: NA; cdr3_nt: TGTGCCAGCAGCTTAGCTGGGGGGGCCGGTTACGAGCAGTACTTC; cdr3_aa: CASSLAGGAGYEQYF
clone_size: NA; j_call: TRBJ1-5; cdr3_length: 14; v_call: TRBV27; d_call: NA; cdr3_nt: TGTGCCAGCAGTTTTAGGGGCTTCAATCAGCCCCAGCATTTT; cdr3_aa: CASSFRGFNQPQHF
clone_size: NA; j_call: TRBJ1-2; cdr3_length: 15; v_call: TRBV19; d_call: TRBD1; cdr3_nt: TGTGCCAGTAGCCAGAACCGGGACAGGGTCCTTGGCTACACCTTC; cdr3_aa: CASSQNRDRVLGYTF
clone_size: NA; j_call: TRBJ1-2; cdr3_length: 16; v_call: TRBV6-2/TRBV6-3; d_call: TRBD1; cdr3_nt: TGTGCCAGCAGTTTCCTCTCTACAGGGGCTAACTATGGCTACACCTTC; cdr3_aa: CASSFLSTGANYGYTF
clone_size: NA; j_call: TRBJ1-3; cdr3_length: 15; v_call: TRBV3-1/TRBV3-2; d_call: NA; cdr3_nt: TGTGCCAGCAGCCAAGCCACTAGCTCTGGAAACACCATATATTTT; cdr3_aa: CASSQATSSGNTIYF
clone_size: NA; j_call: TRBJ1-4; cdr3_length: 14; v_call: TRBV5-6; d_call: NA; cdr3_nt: TGTGCCAGCAGCCTCGACAGGCGTTATGAAAAACTGTTTTTT; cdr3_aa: CASSLDRRYEKLFF
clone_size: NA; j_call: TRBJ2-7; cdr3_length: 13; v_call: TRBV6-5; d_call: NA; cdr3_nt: TGTGCCAGCAGCCCCGGGGCGGGGGCCGAGCAGTACTTC; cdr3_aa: CASSPGAGAEQYF
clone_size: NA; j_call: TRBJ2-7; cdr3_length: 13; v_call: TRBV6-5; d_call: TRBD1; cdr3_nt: TGTGCCAGCAGGCCCGGGACAGGCTACGAGCAGTACTTC; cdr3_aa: CASRPGTGYEQYF
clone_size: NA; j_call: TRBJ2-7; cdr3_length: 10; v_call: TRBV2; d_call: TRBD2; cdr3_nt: TGTGCCAGCAGGGGGGGGAGCTGGTACTTC; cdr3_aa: CASRGGSWYF
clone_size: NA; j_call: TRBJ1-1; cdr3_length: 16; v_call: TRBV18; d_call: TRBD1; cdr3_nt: TGTGCCAGCTCACCATTTGCAGGGGGCTATATATCTGAAGCTTTCTTT; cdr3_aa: CASSPFAGGYISEAFF
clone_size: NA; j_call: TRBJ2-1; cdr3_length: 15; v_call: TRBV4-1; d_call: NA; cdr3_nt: TGCGCCAGCAGCCCCCAACTAGCCGTCCCCAATGAGCAGTTCTTC; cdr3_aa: CASSPQLAVPNEQFF
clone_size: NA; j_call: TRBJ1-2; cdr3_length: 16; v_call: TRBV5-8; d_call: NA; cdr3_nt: TGTGCCAGCAGCTTGGATCAGGGTGGATCGGTCTATGGCTACACCTTC; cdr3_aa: CASSLDQGGSVYGYTF
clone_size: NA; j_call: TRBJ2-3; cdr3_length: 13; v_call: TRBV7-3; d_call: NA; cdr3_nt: TGTGCCAGTACGGACGGGGTGGGAGATACGCAGTATTTT; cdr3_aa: CASTDGVGDTQYF
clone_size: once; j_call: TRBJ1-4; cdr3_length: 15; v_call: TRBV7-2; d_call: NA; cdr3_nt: TGTGCCAGCAGCTTATCACAGGCAACTAATGAAAAACTGTTTTTT; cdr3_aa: CASSLSQATNEKLFF
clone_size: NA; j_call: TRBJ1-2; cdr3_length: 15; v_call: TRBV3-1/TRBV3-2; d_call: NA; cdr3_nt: TGTGCCAGCAGCCACTCCTGGACGGGGAACTATGGCTACACCTTC; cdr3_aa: CASSHSWTGNYGYTF
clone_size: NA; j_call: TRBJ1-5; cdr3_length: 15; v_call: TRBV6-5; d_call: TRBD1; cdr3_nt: TGTGCCAGCAGCGAGACAGGGATATTCAATCAGCCCCAGCATTTT; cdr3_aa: CASSETGIFNQPQHF
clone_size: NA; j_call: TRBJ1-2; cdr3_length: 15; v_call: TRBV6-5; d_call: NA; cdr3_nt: TGTGCCAGCAGGCGTAGCGAATGGGGAAACTATGGCTACACCTTC; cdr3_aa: CASRRSEWGNYGYTF
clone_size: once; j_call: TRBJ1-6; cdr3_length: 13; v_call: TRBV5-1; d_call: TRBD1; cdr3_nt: TGCGCCAGCAGAGGGACAGAAAATTCACCCCTCCACTTT; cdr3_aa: CASRGTENSPLHF
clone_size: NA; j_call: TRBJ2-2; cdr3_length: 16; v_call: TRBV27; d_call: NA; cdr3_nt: TGTGCCAGCCAATGGGGGGGGGCGTTGGGCACCGGGGAGCTGTTTTTT; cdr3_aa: CASQWGGALGTGELFF
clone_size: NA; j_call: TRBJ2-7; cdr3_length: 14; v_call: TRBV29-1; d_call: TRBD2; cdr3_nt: TGCAGCGTTCTCTCTTTAGCGGGAGGTGGGGAGCAGTACTTC; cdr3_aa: CSVLSLAGGGEQYF
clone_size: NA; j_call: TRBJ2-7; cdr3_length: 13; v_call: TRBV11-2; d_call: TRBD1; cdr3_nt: TGTGCCAGCGACTTGACAGGGAAATACGAGCAGTACTTC; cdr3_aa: CASDLTGKYEQYF